These T cell receptor beta chains were read from a single sample in a study of OX40 agonist ivuxolimab in advanced cancers. Data came from immunoSEQ multiplex PCR; TCRdb stores just in-frame clones and leaves some out. The sample yields about 58,000 clones, over 80% seen once. This sample comprised CD4+ or CD8+ T cells sorted from blood, obtained in a trial of the OX40 agonist ivuxolimab. These receptors were taken from an adult with an advanced solid tumor such as melanoma, head and neck, liver or kidney cancer. Each CDR3 is given with its conserved first and last residue. The D gene is left open where the match is weak. Part of the rows lack a size; the others show once, few, many or a class for expanded clones.

d_call: TRBD1
clone_size: .
v_call: TRBV28
j_call: TRBJ1-3
cdr3_aa: CASSQITGGPGNTIYF
cdr3_nt: TGTGCCAGCAGTCAAATCACAGGGGGCCCTGGAAACACCATATATTTT

d_call: TRBD1
clone_size: .
v_call: TRBV7-9
j_call: TRBJ2-1
cdr3_aa: CASSDPPGTGIDEQFF
cdr3_nt: TGTGCCAGCAGCGACCCGCCCGGGACAGGGATCGATGAGCAGTTCTTC

d_call: .
clone_size: once
v_call: TRBV18
j_call: TRBJ1-1
cdr3_aa: CASSPGRGTEAFF
cdr3_nt: TGTGCCAGCTCACCAGGGAGGGGGACTGAAGCTTTCTTT

d_call: .
clone_size: few
v_call: TRBV5-8
j_call: TRBJ2-7
cdr3_aa: CASSQTGLHEQYF
cdr3_nt: TGTGCCAGCAGCCAAACAGGTCTCCACGAGCAGTACTTC

d_call: .
clone_size: .
v_call: TRBV28
j_call: TRBJ1-2
cdr3_aa: CASSSRGLTYGYTF
cdr3_nt: TGTGCCAGCAGCTCCCGGGGGCTGACCTATGGCTACACCTTC

d_call: .
clone_size: .
v_call: TRBV7-2
j_call: TRBJ2-1
cdr3_aa: CASSLALDNEQFF
cdr3_nt: TGTGCCAGCAGCTTAGCGCTGGACAATGAGCAGTTCTTC

d_call: .
clone_size: once
v_call: TRBV6-6
j_call: TRBJ2-1
cdr3_aa: CASSYRAGYNEQFF
cdr3_nt: TGTGCCAGCAGTTATAGGGCGGGCTACAATGAGCAGTTCTTC

d_call: .
clone_size: .
v_call: TRBV10-3
j_call: TRBJ2-5
cdr3_aa: CAIRATGGQGETQYF
cdr3_nt: TGTGCCATCAGGGCGACAGGTGGGCAGGGAGAGACCCAGTACTTC

d_call: .
clone_size: .
v_call: TRBV7-7
j_call: TRBJ2-7
cdr3_aa: CASSPQGWGEEQYF
cdr3_nt: TGTGCTAGCAGCCCCCAGGGATGGGGAGAGGAGCAGTACTTC

d_call: .
clone_size: .
v_call: TRBV2
j_call: TRBJ1-5
cdr3_aa: CASSILWTDPGIGGQPQHF
cdr3_nt: TGTGCCAGCAGTATACTCTGGACGGATCCCGGCATTGGAGGTCAGCCCCAGCATTTT

d_call: .
clone_size: .
v_call: TRBV2
j_call: TRBJ2-3
cdr3_aa: CASNTGTLRDTQYF
cdr3_nt: TGTGCCAGCAATACCGGGACGCTCCGGGATACGCAGTATTTT

d_call: TRBD1
clone_size: .
v_call: TRBV28
j_call: TRBJ2-4
cdr3_aa: CASSSPDRGRGGNIQYF
cdr3_nt: TGTGCCAGCAGTTCCCCCGACAGGGGGCGAGGCGGAAACATTCAGTACTTC

d_call: TRBD1
clone_size: .
v_call: TRBV19
j_call: TRBJ2-6
cdr3_aa: CASSDRGFSGANVLTF
cdr3_nt: TGTGCCAGTTCGGACAGGGGATTCTCTGGGGCCAACGTCCTGACTTTC

d_call: .
clone_size: few
v_call: TRBV5-1
j_call: TRBJ2-5
cdr3_aa: CASSWGETQYF
cdr3_nt: TGCGCCAGCAGCTGGGGGGAGACCCAGTACTTC

d_call: TRBD1
clone_size: .
v_call: TRBV27
j_call: TRBJ2-3
cdr3_aa: CASSSADRVGTDTQYF
cdr3_nt: TGTGCCAGCAGTTCCGCCGACAGGGTGGGTACAGATACGCAGTATTTT

d_call: TRBD1
clone_size: .
v_call: TRBV10-3
j_call: TRBJ2-2
cdr3_aa: CAIPQGTGGYFGELFF
cdr3_nt: TGTGCCATCCCCCAAGGGACAGGGGGATATTTCGGGGAGCTGTTTTTT

d_call: .
clone_size: .
v_call: TRBV7-9
j_call: TRBJ1-1
cdr3_aa: CASSLRGDTEAFF
cdr3_nt: TGTGCCAGCAGCTTGAGAGGGGACACTGAAGCTTTCTTT

d_call: .
clone_size: .
v_call: TRBV6-6
j_call: TRBJ1-6
cdr3_aa: CASSPGTSRNSPLHF
cdr3_nt: TGTGCCAGCAGTCCCGGGACGTCCCGGAATTCACCCCTCCACTTT

d_call: TRBD1
clone_size: medium-sized
v_call: TRBV18
j_call: TRBJ2-1
cdr3_aa: CASSIGQGHNEQFF
cdr3_nt: TGTGCCAGCTCAATTGGACAGGGGCACAATGAGCAGTTCTTC

d_call: .
clone_size: .
v_call: TRBV5-6
j_call: TRBJ2-1
cdr3_aa: CASSSLGMSNEQFF
cdr3_nt: TGTGCCAGCAGCTCTCTCGGGATGTCGAATGAGCAGTTCTTC

d_call: .
clone_size: .
v_call: TRBV29-1
j_call: TRBJ1-1
cdr3_aa: CSVLLPPTEAFF
cdr3_nt: TGCAGCGTACTACTCCCTCCCACTGAAGCTTTCTTT

d_call: .
clone_size: once
v_call: TRBV9
j_call: TRBJ2-1
cdr3_aa: CASSVAGQSSYNEQFF
cdr3_nt: TGTGCCAGCAGCGTAGCGGGTCAGAGCTCCTACAATGAGCAGTTCTTC

d_call: .
clone_size: .
v_call: TRBV5-6
j_call: TRBJ2-3
cdr3_aa: CASSLTDTQYF
cdr3_nt: TGTGCCAGCAGCTTGACAGATACGCAGTATTTT

d_call: .
clone_size: .
v_call: TRBV11-2
j_call: TRBJ2-2
cdr3_aa: CASSPRVVGELFF
cdr3_nt: TGTGCCAGCAGCCCAAGGGTTGTAGGGGAGCTGTTTTTT